This T cell receptor beta chain stems from a study of blood T cell repertoires in COVID-19. Whole-study context: The United States, Italy and Spain provided the acute and convalescent COVID-19 samples.

CDR3 length: 13 amino acids. From germline, CDR1 is SGDLS and CDR2 YYNGEE. With 6 bases clipped from V and 7 bases from J, the junction kept 9 bases outside the gene matches. Authors' processing steps: Counts of nucleated cells, estimated from reference gene primer amplification, were obtained. The data were produced by immunoSEQ multiplex PCR, yet TCRdb's version contains in-frame clones alone and is incomplete. For V, J and clone size, that table is used; D and trimming come from the DNA. The sample shows more than 90,000 clones, roughly 84% of them seen only once. This sequence was found in a human donor in a cohort sampled during active COVID-19. This chain connects TRBV9 to TRBJ1-2, with TRBD1 matching over 7 bases. The material sequenced was peripheral blood. The CDR3 DNA sequence: TGTGCCAGCACATCGGGACAGTGGGGTGGCTACACCTTC. As protein: CASTSGQWGGYTF.